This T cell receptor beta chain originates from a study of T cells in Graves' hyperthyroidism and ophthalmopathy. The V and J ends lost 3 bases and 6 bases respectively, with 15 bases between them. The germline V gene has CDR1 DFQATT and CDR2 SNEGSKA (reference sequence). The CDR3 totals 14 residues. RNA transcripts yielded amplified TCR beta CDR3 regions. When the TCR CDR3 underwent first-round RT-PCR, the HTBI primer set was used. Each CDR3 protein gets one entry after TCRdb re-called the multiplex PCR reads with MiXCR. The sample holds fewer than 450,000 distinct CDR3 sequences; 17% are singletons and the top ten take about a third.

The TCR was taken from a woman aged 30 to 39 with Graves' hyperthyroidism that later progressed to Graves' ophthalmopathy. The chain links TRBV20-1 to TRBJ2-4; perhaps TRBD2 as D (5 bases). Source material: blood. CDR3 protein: CSASEDFSLNIQYF. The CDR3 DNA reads TGCAGTGCTAGTGAGGACTTCAGTTTAAACATTCAGTACTTC.